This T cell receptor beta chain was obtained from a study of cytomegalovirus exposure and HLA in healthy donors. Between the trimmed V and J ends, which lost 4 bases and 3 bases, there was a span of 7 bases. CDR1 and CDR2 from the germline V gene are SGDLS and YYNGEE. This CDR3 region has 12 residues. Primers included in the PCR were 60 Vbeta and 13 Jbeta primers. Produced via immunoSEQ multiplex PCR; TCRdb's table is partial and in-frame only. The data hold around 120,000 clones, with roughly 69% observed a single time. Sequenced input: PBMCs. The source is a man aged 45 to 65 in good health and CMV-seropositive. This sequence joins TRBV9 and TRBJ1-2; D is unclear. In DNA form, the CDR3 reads TGTGCCAGCAGCATAACAGACTATGGCTACACCTTC. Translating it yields CASSITDYGYTF.